Shown below are 18 T cell receptor beta chains from a single sample sequenced in a study of blood T cell repertoires in COVID-19. Libraries were prepared by immunoSEQ multiplex PCR; TCRdb keeps only in-frame clonotypes and omits some of them. The table includes approximately 80,000 clones, around four fifths detected once. Sequencing was done on a sample of peripheral blood. Every receptor here comes from a human donor in a cohort sampled during active COVID-19.

The gene calls are TRBV5-1 and TRBJ2-5; no reliable D call. The V gene's germline CDR1 is SGHRS and CDR2 YFSETQ. The CDR3 totals 12 residues. V lost 3 bases to trimming and J lost 2 bases, with 5 bases between them. CDR3 region: CASSSFQETQYF. The CDR3 DNA sequence: TGCGCCAGCAGCTCTTTTCAAGAGACCCAGTACTTC.

The chain couples TRBV28 to TRBJ1-2, with D possibly TRBD1 on 6 matching bases. The CDR3 is 14 residues long. Germline loops: CDR1 MDHEN, CDR2 SYDVKM. V was cut by 8 bases and J by 4 bases, with 17 bases left in between. CDR3 sequence: CASEAPQGSYGYTF. In nucleotides, the CDR3 is TGTGCCAGCGAAGCCCCCCAGGGGAGCTATGGCTACACCTTC.

The chain has TRBV7-9 and TRBJ2-1; 11 bases align to TRBD2. CDR1 is SEHNR, CDR2 FQNEAQ, per germline (reference sequence). The V and J ends lost 6 bases and 4 bases, in that order; junction bases with no gene match: 8. The CDR3 has 16 amino acids. The CDR3 is CASSPITSGGYNEQFF. Here the CDR3 DNA reads TGTGCCAGCAGTCCCATCACTAGCGGGGGATACAATGAGCAGTTCTTC.

V is TRBV7-2 and J is TRBJ1-1; D is uncertain. CDR1 and CDR2 from the germline V gene are SGHTA and FQGNSA. The CDR3 has 13 residues. The V end lost 5 bases, the J end lost 1 base, and 8 bases lay between the germline ends. The CDR3 protein is CASSRGWNTEAFF. The CDR3 nucleotides read TGTGCCAGCAGCCGTGGCTGGAACACTGAAGCTTTCTTT.

A single count supports this clone. The V gene is TRBV6-2 or TRBV6-3, the J gene TRBJ2-7; 7 bases align to TRBD1. The V segment lost 6 bases and the J segment 3 bases; nucleotides outside the gene matches: 8. CDR3 size: 14 residues. Germline CDR1 reads MNHEY; CDR2 reads SVGEGT. The CDR3 DNA reads TGTGCCAGCAGCGAGGGGGCCATGATCTACGAGCAGTACTTC. Amino acids: CASSEGAMIYEQYF.

The chain links TRBV11-3 to TRBJ2-2; 8 bases are a match to TRBD2. Trimming cost V 5 bases and J 4 bases; bases outside gene matches: 6. The V gene's germline CDR1 is SGHNT and CDR2 YENEEA. The CDR3 runs 15 residues. The CDR3 here is CASSPTSVSTGELFF. The CDR3 coding sequence is TGTGCCAGCAGCCCGACTAGCGTGAGCACCGGGGAGCTGTTTTTT. The variable domain in full, completed from reference TRBV11-3 and TRBJ2-2, reads EAGVVQSPRYKIIEKKQPVAFWCNPISGHNTLYWYLQNLGQGPELLIRYENEEAVDDSQLPKDRFSAERLKGVDSTLKIQPAELGDSAVYLCASSPTSVSTGELFFGEGSRLTVL.

J is TRBJ1-3 and V is TRBV5-6, with TRBD1 matching 10 bases. J lost 7 bases, V lost 3 bases, and 1 base had no gene match. The CDR3 is 13 amino acids. The V gene's germline CDR1 is SGHDT and CDR2 YYEEEE. The CDR3 DNA is TGTGCCAGCAGCTCGGACAGGGGGAACACCATATATTTT. Protein sequence: CASSSDRGNTIYF.

The chain uses TRBV5-1 and TRBJ1-5, with TRBD1 as a possible D gene (5 bases). Germline CDR1 reads SGHRS; CDR2 reads YFSETQ. Trimming took off 0 bases at V and 3 bases at J, with 7 bases between the two ends. The CDR3 length is 14 residues. The CDR3 reads CASSLGQYNQPQHF. In nucleotides, the CDR3 is TGCGCCAGCAGCTTGGGACAGTACAATCAGCCCCAGCATTTT.

The chain links TRBV5-4 to TRBJ1-1; 9 bases are shared with TRBD1. Trimming cost V 1 base and J 5 bases; bases outside gene matches: 3. Germline CDR1 and CDR2: SGHNT and YYREEE (reference sequence). This CDR3 has 14 amino acids. The CDR3 protein is CASSLRDRETEAFF. The CDR3 DNA reads TGTGCCAGCAGCTTGAGGGACAGGGAGACTGAAGCTTTCTTT.

This chain joins TRBV30 and TRBJ1-4; 7 positions agree with TRBD1. The CDR3 extends over 14 amino acids. Trimming took 5 bases from V and 4 from J; bases not matched to a gene: 7. Germline V lookup: CDR1 GTSNPN, CDR2 SVGIG (reference sequence). CDR3 nucleotides: TGTGCCTGGGCCTCGGGACAGATTAATGAAAAACTGTTTTTT. It encodes CAWASGQINEKLFF.

The chain links TRBV11-2 to TRBJ2-1, with 14 bases fitting TRBD2. The J segment lost 4 bases and the V segment lost 4 bases, leaving 12 bases of the junction unmatched. Germline CDR1 and CDR2: SGHAT and FQNNGV. This CDR3 is built from 19 residues. The DNA for the CDR3 is TGTGCCAGCAGCTCTCGACTAGCGGGGGGGCTAAATGCTTACAATGAGCAGTTCTTC. This gives the protein CASSSRLAGGLNAYNEQFF.

This clone was observed once. V usage is TRBV6-5 and J usage is TRBJ2-7; 7 bases fit TRBD1. Germline values: CDR1 MNHEY, CDR2 SVGAGI. J gave up 3 bases and V 6 bases, and 5 bases lay outside the gene matches. The CDR3 has 13 amino acids. The CDR3, as DNA: TGTGCCAGCAGGACGACAGGGAACTACGAGCAGTACTTC. It specifies CASRTTGNYEQYF.

The chain joins TRBV5-1 to TRBJ2-5, with D perhaps TRBD2 (7 bases). In germline, CDR1 is SGHRS, CDR2 YFSETQ. This CDR3 comprises 16 residues. V was clipped by 6 bases and J by 3 bases, with 21 bases between them. DNA of the CDR3: TGCGCCAGCACCCTCCGAGGGGGGGGGACCGAAGAGACCCAGTACTTC. This translates into CASTLRGGGTEETQYF. The full variable domain, its missing parts supplied by reference TRBV5-1 and TRBJ2-5, is KAGVTQTPRYLIKTRGQQVTLSCSPISGHRSVSWYQQTPGQGLQFLFEYFSETQRNKGNFPGRFSGRQFSNSRSEMNVSTLELGDSALYLCASTLRGGGTEETQYFGPGTRLLVL.

The chain is built from TRBV3-1 (or the pseudogene TRBV3-2) and TRBJ1-1; 7 positions agree with TRBD1. In germline, CDR1 is LGHDT, CDR2 YNNKEL (reference sequence). The CDR3 covers 15 residues. The V and J ends lost 1 base and 4 bases, in that order; junction bases with no gene match: 6. The DNA for the CDR3 is TGTGCCAGCAGCCAAGCAAGACAGGGCGGCACTGAAGCTTTCTTT. Translated, it gives CASSQARQGGTEAFF.

The chain recombines TRBV9 with TRBJ1-6, with 8 bases fitting TRBD1. V trimming: 4 bases; J trimming: 9 bases; junction bases outside the gene matches: 15. This CDR3 region has 17 residues. The germline V gene has CDR1 SGDLS and CDR2 YYNGEE. The CDR3 DNA sequence: TGTGCCAGCAGCCCACGGACAGGGAGCACTGAATTTTCACCCCTCCACTTT. This sequence encodes CASSPRTGSTEFSPLHF.

This chain joins TRBV11-2 and TRBJ1-2; D is possibly TRBD1 (6 bases). The CDR3 has 15 residues. Trimming pared 0 bases from V and 2 bases from J, leaving 10 bases between. Germline V gives CDR1 SGHAT, CDR2 FQNNGV. DNA of the CDR3: TGTGCCAGCAGCTTAGATAGTAGGGGGAACTATGGCTACACCTTC. This translates into CASSLDSRGNYGYTF.

CDR3 region: CASSPLGQVTDTQYF. DNA for the CDR3: TGTGCCAGCTCACCATTGGGACAGGTTACAGATACGCAGTATTTT. The V call is TRBV18, the J call TRBJ2-3; TRBD1 aligns across 8 bases. With V trimmed by 2 bases and J by 3 bases, 4 bases remained unmatched. The CDR3 runs to 15 residues. Germline values: CDR1 KGHSH, CDR2 LQKENI.

V gene TRBV19 combines with J gene TRBJ2-3; tentative D call: TRBD2 (5 bases). Germline values: CDR1 LNHDA, CDR2 SQIVND (reference sequence). V lost 7 bases and J lost 5, with 13 bases in between. The CDR3 is 13 residues long. The CDR3 protein is CASTPGMRDTQYF. The DNA for the CDR3 is TGTGCCAGTACACCGGGGATGAGAGATACGCAGTATTTT.